This T cell receptor beta chain derives from a study of blood T cell repertoires in COVID-19. Background on the study: COVID-19 samples from acute and convalescent phases originated in the United States, Italy and Spain. In each case, the material was cDNA or gDNA derived from T cells, B-cell-depleted T cells, or PBMCs.

Methods used by the authors: Quantification of nucleated cells was approximated via reference gene primer amplification. Here immunoSEQ multiplex PCR was the method, and the copy in TCRdb shows in-frame clones only, minus some. The V and J calls and clone size come from that table; D and trimming were worked out from the DNA. The table has over 100,000 clones, roughly 82% seen once. Germline lookup yields CDR1 SEHNR and CDR2 FQNEAQ (reference sequence). The CDR3 runs to 14 residues. V lost 4 bases and J lost 5, with 14 bases in between. The sequenced sample consisted of peripheral blood. The chain recombines TRBV7-9 with TRBJ2-5, with D maybe TRBD1 (6 bases). The receptor's source is a human donor in a cohort sampled during active COVID-19. In DNA form, the CDR3 reads TGTGCCAGCAGCTCGACGGCAGGGGCGGAGACCCAGTACTTC. Residues: CASSSTAGAETQYF.